These 26 T cell receptor beta chains were all obtained from the same sample, sequenced in a study of blood T cell repertoires in COVID-19. Only in-frame clones appear in the TCRdb table, and some are missing; sequencing was by immunoSEQ multiplex PCR. The sample has approximately 250,000 clones, approximately 86% seen once. Sequencing used peripheral blood. Receptors originate from a man aged 25 to 40 with active or convalescent COVID-19.

The chain recombines TRBV27 with TRBJ2-5; D is ambiguous. V shed 8 bases and J shed 0 bases, with 4 bases lying between them. The CDR3 covers 11 residues. Germline CDR1 reads MNHEY; CDR2 reads SMNVEV (reference sequence). The CDR3 region has the DNA TGTGCCAGCCAGTACCAAGAGACCCAGTACTTC. This sequence encodes CASQYQETQYF.

This chain's CDR3 is CASSNHQGGTEAFF. The CDR3 DNA sequence: TGCGCCAGCAGCAACCACCAGGGAGGGACTGAAGCTTTCTTT. The V and J genes are TRBV5-1 and TRBJ1-1, with TRBD1 as a possible D gene (5 bases). Deletions cut 4 bases from V and 5 bases from J, with 15 bases between. The germline gives CDR1 SGHRS, CDR2 YFSETQ. This CDR3 region has 14 residues. The full variable domain, in which reference TRBV5-1 and TRBJ1-1 provide the parts outside the CDR3, is KAGVTQTPRYLIKTRGQQVTLSCSPISGHRSVSWYQQTPGQGLQFLFEYFSETQRNKGNFPGRFSGRQFSNSRSEMNVSTLELGDSALYLCASSNHQGGTEAFFGQGTRLTVV.

CDR3 in amino acids: CASSYSGGSNTEAFF. The DNA for the CDR3 is TGTGCCAGCAGTTACTCAGGGGGTTCGAACACTGAAGCTTTCTTT. V gene TRBV6-5 combines with J gene TRBJ1-1; weak D call: TRBD1 (6 bases). The ends were cut back, 0 bases at V and 1 base at J, with 9 bases in the middle. Germline V CDR1 and CDR2: MNHEY, SVGAGI. The CDR3 is 15 residues long.

CDR3 protein: CASSLEGQGAREQFF. The CDR3 region has the DNA TGCGCCAGCAGCTTGGAGGGACAGGGGGCGCGTGAGCAGTTCTTC. The chain couples TRBV5-1 to TRBJ2-1, with TRBD1 matching over 12 bases. Germline loops: CDR1 SGHRS, CDR2 YFSETQ. Trimming removed 0 bases from V and 9 bases from J; junction bases left unmatched: 4. The CDR3 covers 15 residues.

A remark on this clone: The same CDR3 can be traced to other DNA sequences in this sample. J is TRBJ2-5 and V is TRBV18; 11 bases agree with TRBD1. CDR3 length: 15 residues. CDR1 is KGHSH and CDR2 is LQKENI in the germline V gene. J gave up 5 bases and V 3 bases, and 5 bases lay outside the gene matches. Here the CDR3 reads CASSPRTGGVETQYF. CDR3 DNA sequence: TGTGCCAGCTCACCCCGGACAGGGGGCGTGGAGACCCAGTACTTC.

The genes are TRBV6-1 and TRBJ1-6; D is possibly TRBD1 (5 bases). The CDR3 has 15 amino acids. Between the trimmed V and J ends, which lost 2 bases and 7 bases, there was a span of 12 bases. Per the germline V gene, CDR1 is MNHNS and CDR2 is SASEGT. The CDR3 DNA sequence: TGTGCCAGCAGTGAAACCACAGGACTAAATTCACCCCTCCACTTT. Protein sequence: CASSETTGLNSPLHF.

The chain links TRBV27 to TRBJ2-7; D gene uncertain. The germline V and J ends were trimmed by 6 bases and 1 base, with 10 bases remaining between them. This CDR3 contains 13 residues. Germline CDR1 and CDR2: MNHEY and SMNVEV (reference sequence). The CDR3 loop reads CASSPGRSYEQYF. CDR3 DNA: TGTGCCAGCAGCCCTGGCAGGTCCTACGAGCAGTACTTC.

The chain uses TRBV2 and TRBJ2-7; possibly TRBD1 for D (5 bases). The germline V gene encodes CDR1 SNHLY and CDR2 FYNNEI. The CDR3 loop spans 14 amino acids. Deletions cut 2 bases from V and 5 bases from J, with 13 bases between. CDR3 sequence reads: CASSEFKWGDEQYF. For the CDR3, the DNA is TGTGCCAGCAGTGAATTTAAGTGGGGCGACGAGCAGTACTTC.

The chain uses TRBV9 and TRBJ1-3, with D unclear. The CDR3 sequence is 14 residues long. CDR1 is SGDLS and CDR2 is YYNGEE in the germline V gene. V was trimmed by 0 bases and J by 2 bases, leaving 6 bases between them. Here the CDR3 reads CASSVGQAGNTIYF. The CDR3 nucleotides are TGTGCCAGCAGCGTAGGACAAGCTGGAAACACCATATATTTT.

The chain joins TRBV2 to TRBJ1-5, with D possibly matching TRBD1 (6 bases). Germline V gene lookup returns CDR1 SNHLY and CDR2 FYNNEI. Between the trimmed V and J ends, which lost 6 bases and 4 bases, there was a span of 13 bases. This CDR3 has 14 amino acids. CDR3 region: CASRTRGSNQPQHF. The CDR3 DNA sequence: TGTGCCAGCAGGACGAGGGGGTCTAATCAGCCCCAGCATTTT.

The chain uses TRBV5-1 and TRBJ1-1, with a possible D match to TRBD1 (6 bases). The CDR3 is made up of 14 amino acids. The germline gives CDR1 SGHRS, CDR2 YFSETQ. V lost 4 bases and J lost 6, with 16 bases in between. The CDR3 coding sequence is TGCGCCAGCAGCATCAGGACAGCCCCATCTGAAGCTTTCTTT. Translated: CASSIRTAPSEAFF. Together with reference TRBV5-1 and TRBJ1-1, the CDR3 gives the full variable domain: KAGVTQTPRYLIKTRGQQVTLSCSPISGHRSVSWYQQTPGQGLQFLFEYFSETQRNKGNFPGRFSGRQFSNSRSEMNVSTLELGDSALYLCASSIRTAPSEAFFGQGTRLTVV.

The rearrangement links TRBV11-2 to TRBJ2-5; 7 nucleotides align to TRBD1. Looked up from germline, CDR1 is SGHAT and CDR2 is FQNNGV. This CDR3 has 15 residues. Unmatched junction bases numbered 9, after V lost 8 bases and J lost 0 bases. This CDR3 is CASGFSGTDQETQYF. The CDR3 DNA is TGTGCCAGCGGGTTTTCCGGGACAGACCAAGAGACCCAGTACTTC.

The chain is built from TRBV10-2 and TRBJ2-7; 10 nucleotides match TRBD1. Germline lookup yields CDR1 WSHSY and CDR2 SAAADI. The CDR3 sequence is 15 residues long. Losses at the gene ends were 6 bases for V and 4 bases for J; bases not matched to a gene: 9. CDR3 residues: CASSGSGTGVYEQYF. The CDR3 DNA sequence: TGCGCCAGCAGCGGCTCCGGGACAGGGGTGTACGAGCAGTACTTC.

In its sample, this clone was seen a few times. The chain uses TRBV13 and TRBJ1-2, with 10 bases matching TRBD1. This CDR3 is 14 amino acids long. Germline V gene lookup returns CDR1 PRHDT and CDR2 FYEKMQ (reference sequence). V trimming: 5 bases; J trimming: 7 bases; junction bases outside the gene matches: 7. In DNA, the CDR3 is TGTGCCAGCAGCCCACCAGGACAGGGGGGTGGCTACACCTTC. Translating gives CASSPPGQGGGYTF.

This clone appeared once. The V gene is TRBV5-1, the J gene TRBJ2-7; TRBD1 matches 8 bases. In germline, CDR1 is SGHRS, CDR2 YFSETQ. CDR3 length: 13 residues. Unmatched junction bases numbered 6, after V lost 4 bases and J lost 6 bases. The CDR3 here is CASSPSTGAEQYF. CDR3 nucleotide sequence: TGCGCCAGCAGCCCGTCGACAGGGGCCGAGCAGTACTTC.

This chain links TRBV9 with TRBJ2-2; D is perhaps TRBD2 (6 bases). Trimming stripped 0 bases from V and 7 bases from J, with 19 bases between. The CDR3 length is 17 residues. CDR1 SGDLS and CDR2 YYNGEE come from the germline V gene. The chain's CDR3 is CASSVEGTPKSGGELFF. CDR3 in DNA: TGTGCCAGCAGCGTAGAGGGGACTCCGAAATCGGGCGGGGAGCTGTTTTTT.

The rearrangement links TRBV11-2 to TRBJ1-1; D remains unclear. V was pared by 4 bases and J by 11 bases, with 14 bases between. The germline V gene has CDR1 SGHAT and CDR2 FQNNGV. This CDR3 comprises 12 residues. The DNA for the CDR3 is TGTGCCAGCAGCTCAGTCGTGGAGAAGGCTTTCTTT. It yields the protein CASSSVVEKAFF.

The chain recombines TRBV6-5 with TRBJ2-7, with D perhaps matching TRBD2 (5 bases). Germline CDR1 reads MNHEY; CDR2 reads SVGAGI. This CDR3 is built from 12 residues. V was cut by 3 bases and J by 4 bases, with 7 bases left in between. CDR3 sequence (DNA): TGTGCCAGCAGTTATGAGGGTTACGAGCAGTACTTC. It encodes CASSYEGYEQYF.

The rearrangement uses TRBV29-1 and TRBJ1-3, with TRBD1 as a possible D gene (5 bases). CDR1 is SQVTM, CDR2 ANQGSEA, per germline. Trimming removed 0 bases from V and 0 bases from J, with 9 bases in between. This CDR3 region has 15 residues. CDR3 in amino acids: CSVEDPQGSGNTIYF. The CDR3 DNA sequence: TGCAGCGTTGAAGATCCGCAGGGCTCTGGAAACACCATATATTTT.

The chain has TRBV15 and TRBJ1-5; TRBD1 is a possible D gene (6 bases). This CDR3 contains 18 residues. CDR1 and CDR2 (germline): LNHNV, YYDKDF (reference sequence). V lost 5 bases and J lost 0, with 20 bases in between. CDR3 amino acids: CATSLSVTTGYSNQPQHF. The CDR3 DNA reads as TGTGCCACCAGCTTGAGCGTGACGACAGGATATAGCAATCAGCCCCAGCATTTT.

This rearrangement joins TRBV5-6 to TRBJ1-5; D possibly corresponds to TRBD1 (6 bases). Trimming shortened V by 2 bases and J by 6 bases, and 15 bases separated the two germline ends. CDR3 length: 15 residues. Germline V gene sequence: CDR1 SGHDT, CDR2 YYEEEE. As DNA, the CDR3 is TGTGCCAGCAGCTTTTATTTGACAGGAGGTCAGCCCCAGCATTTT. It encodes CASSFYLTGGQPQHF.

Notes on this clone: One junction end disagrees with the germline gene, perhaps due to a read error. The chain employs TRBV7-8 and TRBJ2-1; TRBD2 agrees at 7 bases. From germline, CDR1 is SGHVS and CDR2 FQNEAQ. There are 13 residues in the CDR3. CDR3: CASSLAAYNEQFF. The CDR3 region has the DNA TGTGCCAGCAGCCTAGCGGCTTACAATGAGCAGTTCTTC.

The V and J genes are TRBV7-6 and TRBJ1-1, with 7 bases that match TRBD1. Germline-derived CDR1 and CDR2 are SGHVS and FNYEAQ. The J segment lost 3 bases and the V segment lost 5 bases, leaving 15 bases of the junction unmatched. CDR3 length: 17 amino acids. The CDR3 region has the DNA TGTGCCAGCAGCCATCCCCTTAGACAGGGATCGGACACTGAAGCTTTCTTT. It specifies CASSHPLRQGSDTEAFF.

CDR3 DNA sequence: TGTGCCAGCAGCCCCGACAGGGTTATCGACGAGCAGTACTTC. This translates into CASSPDRVIDEQYF. The gene calls are TRBV5-4 and TRBJ2-7; 7 bases match TRBD1. Germline CDR1 is SGHNT and CDR2 is YYREEE (reference sequence). CDR3 length: 14 amino acids. V was pared by 4 bases and J by 5 bases, with 9 bases of the junction left unmatched.

The chain joins TRBV29-1 to TRBJ1-5, with D tentatively TRBD1 (6 bases). The CDR3 length is 12 residues. V was shortened by 6 bases and J by 4 bases, with 10 bases between the two germline ends. CDR1 and CDR2 from the germline V gene are SQVTM and ANQGSEA. Here the CDR3 DNA reads TGCAGCGTGAAGACAGGTAATCAGCCCCAGCATTTT. This sequence encodes CSVKTGNQPQHF. Together with reference TRBV29-1 and TRBJ1-5, the CDR3 gives the full variable domain: SAVISQKPSRDICQRGTSLTIQCQVDSQVTMMFWYRQQPGQSLTLIATANQGSEATYESGFVIDKFPISRPNLTFSTLTVSNMSPEDSSIYLCSVKTGNQPQHFGDGTRLSIL.

This sequence joins TRBV9 and TRBJ2-7; 7 bases are a match to TRBD1. The V and J ends lost 4 bases and 3 bases, in that order; junction bases with no gene match: 10. Germline CDR1 reads SGDLS; CDR2 reads YYNGEE. The CDR3 is 15 amino acids. The CDR3 coding sequence is TGTGCCAGCAGCCCCTCGTTAGGGACAGACTACGAGCAGTACTTC. It codes for CASSPSLGTDYEQYF.